The TCR beta chain described here comes from a study of cytomegalovirus exposure and HLA in healthy donors. General study findings and limits: For most subjects, TCR beta sequences were reported to predict HLA-A and HLA-B alleles with accuracy. It is likely that the observed cluster of highly shared sequence variants was a sequencing artifact. A reported reduction in N-insertions relative to the 666-donor mean was seen in an Asian-associated ancestry cluster in a later analysis.

V was cut by 3 bases and J by 3 bases, with 8 bases left in between. Germline values: CDR1 SGHTA, CDR2 FQGNSA. The CDR3 is 13 amino acids. In the case of this clone: What it recognizes is unknown.

In the PCR, 60 Vbeta and 13 Jbeta primers were used. The table came from immunoSEQ multiplex PCR; TCRdb's copy has only in-frame clones and leaves some out. There are under 200,000 clones in the sample; roughly four fifths occur only once, and about 1.4% lies in the top ten. The sample was PBMCs. This clonotype originated in a man aged 35 to 55 in good health and CMV-seronegative. The chain joins TRBV7-2 to TRBJ1-2; D perhaps matches TRBD1 (6 bases). CDR3 DNA sequence: TGTGCCAGCAGCTTGGACAGACACTATGGCTACACCTTC. The encoded protein is CASSLDRHYGYTF.